The sample holds a few counts of the clone carrying this TCR beta chain. Its specificity is unknown. Carried by the TCR beta cDNA libraries were unique molecular identifiers. MiXCR was run by TCRdb on the PCR reads, yielding one entry per CDR3 protein. The data show roughly 620,000 distinct CDR3 sequences, about 40% seen once. The data belong to a study of post-analysis software for immune sequencing data. Study results and caveats: Significantly lower normalized Chao1 diversity was found in patients with multiple sclerosis relative to controls. The study found TRBV5-6, TRBV5-1 and TRBV20-1 among several TRBV segments more frequent in patients than controls.

Germline assignment: CDR1 SGHKS and CDR2 YYEKEE (reference sequence). CDR3 size: 16 residues. V dropped 4 bases and J dropped 2; count of bases not matched to a gene: 5. This clonotype was sampled from a girl between 5 and 17 years old with multiple sclerosis. This chain uses TRBV5-5 with TRBJ2-1, with 11 bases matching TRBD2. Specimen: blood. The CDR3 sequence is CASSLLAGETYNEQFF. For the CDR3, the DNA is TGTGCCAGCAGCCTACTAGCGGGGGAAACCTACAATGAGCAGTTCTTC. Full variable domain (outside the CDR3, taken from reference TRBV5-5 and TRBJ2-1): DAGVTQSPTHLIKTRGQQVTLRCSPISGHKSVSWYQQVLGQGPQFIFQYYEKEERGRGNFPDRFSARQFPNYSSELNVNALLLGDSALYLCASSLLAGETYNEQFFGPGTRLTVL.